This T cell receptor (beta chain) was captured in a study of CD8 T cells in Susac syndrome. From blood CD8+ and CD4+ T cells, the TCR beta chain was sequenced. Relapsing-remitting disease, either stable or active, was present in the treatment-naive patients who were the multiple sclerosis controls. While CD8+ and CD4+ T cells were isolated negatively, TEMRA cells were enriched by FACS. This clonotype was observed a single time. The germline gives CDR1 DFQATT, CDR2 SNEGSKA (reference sequence). J lost 5 bases, V lost 5 bases, and 8 bases had no gene match. CDR3 size: 14 residues. Roughly 0.45 to 1 ug RNA was reverse transcribed with random hexamers. The TCR beta CDR3 was amplified by immunoSEQ multiplex PCR across 54 Vbeta, 13 Jbeta. TCRdb called the immunoSEQ multiplex PCR reads again in MiXCR, with one record for every CDR3 protein. The sample lists a few hundred thousand distinct CDR3 sequences, about 85% seen once, with about 0.1% in the top ten.

Source material: CD8+ T cells from PBMCs. This sequence joins TRBV20-1 and TRBJ2-1; TRBD2 aligns across 8 bases. The sequence came from a human donor with multiple sclerosis. CDR3 sequence: CSAFRLAKNNEQFF. The CDR3 DNA is TGCAGTGCTTTCAGACTAGCGAAAAACAATGAGCAGTTCTTC.